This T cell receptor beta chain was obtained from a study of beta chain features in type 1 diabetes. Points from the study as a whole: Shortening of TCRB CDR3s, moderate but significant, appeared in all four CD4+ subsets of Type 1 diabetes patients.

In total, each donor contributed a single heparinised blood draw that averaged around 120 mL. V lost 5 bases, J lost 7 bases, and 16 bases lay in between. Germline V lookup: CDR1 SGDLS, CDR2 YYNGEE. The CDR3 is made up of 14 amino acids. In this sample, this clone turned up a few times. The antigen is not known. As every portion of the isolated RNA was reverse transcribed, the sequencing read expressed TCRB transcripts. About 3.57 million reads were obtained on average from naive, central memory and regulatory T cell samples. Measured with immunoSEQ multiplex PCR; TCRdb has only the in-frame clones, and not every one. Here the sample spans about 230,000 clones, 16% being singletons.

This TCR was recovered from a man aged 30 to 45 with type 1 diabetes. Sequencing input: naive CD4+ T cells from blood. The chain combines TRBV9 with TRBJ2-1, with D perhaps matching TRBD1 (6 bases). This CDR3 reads CASRPTGSTNEQFF. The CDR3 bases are TGTGCCAGCAGACCGACAGGTAGCACGAATGAGCAGTTCTTC.